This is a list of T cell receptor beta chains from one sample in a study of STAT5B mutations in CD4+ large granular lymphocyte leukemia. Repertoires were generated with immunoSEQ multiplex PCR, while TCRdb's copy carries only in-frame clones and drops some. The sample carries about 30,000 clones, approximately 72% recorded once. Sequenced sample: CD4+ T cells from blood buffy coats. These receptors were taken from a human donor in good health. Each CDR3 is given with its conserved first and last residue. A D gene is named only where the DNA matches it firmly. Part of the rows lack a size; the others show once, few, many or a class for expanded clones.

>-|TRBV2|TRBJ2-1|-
TGTGCCAGCAGTGTCGGGGAGCCTTCCTACAATGAGCAGTTCTTC
CASSVGEPSYNEQFF
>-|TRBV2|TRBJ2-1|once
TGTGCCAGCGCACTTGAGAGCTCCTACAATGAGCAGTTCTTC
CASALESSYNEQFF
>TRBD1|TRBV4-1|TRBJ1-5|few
TGCGCCAGCAGCCAAGATCCTACGCAGGGGGTAACTCATTTT
CASSQDPTQGVTHF
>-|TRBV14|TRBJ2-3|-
TGTGCCAGCAGCCAAGGTTTCCTCACAGATACGCAGTATTTT
CASSQGFLTDTQYF
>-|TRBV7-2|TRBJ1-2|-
TGTGCCAGCAGCTTATATGCCGCGACAGACACTAACTATGGCTACACCTTC
CASSLYAATDTNYGYTF
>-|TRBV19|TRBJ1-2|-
TGTGCCAGTAGTAGAACAGGCAGGGGCTACACCTTC
CASSRTGRGYTF
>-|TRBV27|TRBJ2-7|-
TGTGCCAGCAGTTTAGGACTCTCCTACGAGCAGTACTTC
CASSLGLSYEQYF
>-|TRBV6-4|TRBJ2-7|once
TGTGCCAGCAGTTACCTGGGAACCTACGAGCAGTACTTC
CASSYLGTYEQYF
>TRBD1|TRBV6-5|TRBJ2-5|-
TGTGCCAGCAGTTACTCGACAGGGGAAGAGACCCAGTACTTC
CASSYSTGEETQYF
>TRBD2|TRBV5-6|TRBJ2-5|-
TGTGCCAGCAGCATCGGGTCCGGGACTAGTCTTGAGACCCAGTACTTC
CASSIGSGTSLETQYF
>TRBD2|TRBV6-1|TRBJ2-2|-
TGTGCCAGCAGTGAAACCAGCGGGGTGGACGGGGAGCTGTTTTTT
CASSETSGVDGELFF
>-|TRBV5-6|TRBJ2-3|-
TGTGCCAGCAGCATAGAAACTGTCACAGATACGCAGTATTTT
CASSIETVTDTQYF
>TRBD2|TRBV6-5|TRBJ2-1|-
TGTGCCAGCAGTTACTCGCTAGCGGGAGCTAGGAATGAGCAGTTCTTC
CASSYSLAGARNEQFF
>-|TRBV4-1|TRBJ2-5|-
TGCGCCAGCAGCTGGGTAAACCAAGAGACCCAGTACTTC
CASSWVNQETQYF
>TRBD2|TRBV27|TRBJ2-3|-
TGTGCCAGCCGACTAGCGGGAGGACTGCCCACAGATACGCAGTATTTT
CASRLAGGLPTDTQYF
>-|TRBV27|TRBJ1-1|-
TGTGCCAGCTGGTTGGTAGGAGGATTTGGGTTCACTGAAGCTTTCTTT
CASWLVGGFGFTEAFF
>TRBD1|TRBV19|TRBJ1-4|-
TGTGCCAGCTCACCCGGGACAGGGAATGAAAAACTGTTTTTT
CASSPGTGNEKLFF